The present T cell receptor (beta chain) was sequenced within a study of post-analysis software for immune sequencing data. Overall study results and limits: Samples prepared in the same batch strongly co-clustered by F measure. Patients had higher frequencies than controls of a handful of TRBV segments, including TRBV5-6, TRBV5-1 and TRBV20-1.

cDNA libraries for TCR beta contained unique molecular identifiers. Each CDR3 protein gets one entry after TCRdb re-called the PCR reads with MiXCR. Seen here are some 500,000 distinct CDR3 sequences, approximately 45% observed once, and the top ten hold roughly 12%. Concerning this clonotype: The antigen is not known.

Germline CDR1 reads KGHSH; CDR2 reads LQKENI. CDR3 length: 14 residues. The specimen was blood. The receptor's source is a girl between 10 and 17 years old with multiple sclerosis. The chain employs TRBV18 and TRBJ2-5; D uncertain. The J call is uncertain, as TRBJ2-7 better fits the DNA end. CDR3 nucleotide sequence: TGTGCCAGCTCACCCCGCAGCCTAGTTGACGAGCAGTACTTC. It encodes CASSPRSLVDEQYF.